This T cell receptor (beta chain) emerged from a study of blood T cell repertoires in COVID-19. About the research overall: Specimens from acute and convalescent COVID-19 originated in the United States, Italy and Spain. PBMCs, B-cell-depleted T cells, or T cells were the source of the cDNA or gDNA that made up the material.

Sequencing was performed with immunoSEQ multiplex PCR; in TCRdb, only in-frame clones are kept and a portion is missing. Of around 100,000 clones listed, about 77% were seen once; the top ten hold approximately 29%. V dropped 3 bases and J dropped 9 bases, with 15 bases sitting between them. Germline values: CDR1 MDHEN, CDR2 SYDVKM. The CDR3 is 15 residues long. This chain joins TRBV28 and TRBJ1-6; possibly TRBD1 for D (5 bases). The specimen sequenced was peripheral blood. This receptor was obtained from a man between 65 and 85 years old with active or convalescent COVID-19. CDR3 nucleotide sequence: TGTGCCAGCAGTTTGACAGTGGTAGCTCGTTCACCCCTCCACTTT. This translates into CASSLTVVARSPLHF.